The T cell receptor (beta chain) described here comes from a study of somatic mutations in cytotoxic T cells in rheumatoid arthritis (dated by TCRdb to 2015 to 2018). About the investigation overall: Sorted V beta1+ cells also underwent TCRB sequencing, and some V beta antibody-stained T-cell populations were flow-sorted at nearly 100% purity on a FACSAria II or Sony SH800. In newly diagnosed rheumatoid arthritis without treatment, the study examined if expanded CD8+ T-cell clones harbor somatic mutations, relying on TCRB deep sequencing to characterize clonality. TCRB deep sequencing covered 65 to 80 patients with rheumatoid arthritis along with 20 healthy controls. Patients and controls did not essentially differ in median age, which was nearly identical between the groups. Findings and caveats that apply to the study as a whole: Healthy controls showed no age-related increase in CD8+ clonality, whereas patients did (Spearman r ≈ 0.49). The largest CD8+ clone made up more than 20% of CD8+ cells in about an eighth of the 65 patients, and blood and synovial fluid shared several identical CD8+ TCRB sequences. Viral specificity could not be ruled out by absence from virus-specific databases, and the antigen targets of the expanded CD8+ clones remained unknown. There was no significant difference in CD8+ T-cell clonality between rheumatoid arthritis patients and age-matched healthy controls.

Genomic DNA underwent TCRB CDR3 sequencing using the immunoSEQ assay. Under the source paper's analysis protocol: The analyses included only productive TCRB rearrangements. Defining a clone by its unique TCRB CDR3 sequence, the study calculated clonality as a productive clonality index derived from Shannon entropy. Repertoire overlap between two samples was calculated from the template counts of each clone relative to total templates per sample. Flow cytometry-measured V-gene usage correlated with V-gene usage from TCRB sequencing, with a Spearman r of less than 0.65. TCRdb re-hosts the immuneACCESS table, in-frame sequences only. Its copies lack some clones; in the studies checked, an unresolved V gene accounts for under half of them, and the cause for the rest is not known. V, J and clone size derive from that table, while D and trimming were established from the DNA sequence. Recorded for this sample are some 25,000 clones; 70% to 80% of them occurred a single time. Of the sample, around 8.9% is held by the ten largest clones.

In the case of this clone: It has no known antigen specificity. Base qualities are not provided; no much larger clone lies one nucleotide away.

Buffy coats from about 20 blood donors served as healthy controls, a group that was over 45% female with a median age of about 60 years (range roughly 21-75). Positive magnetic bead selection on an AutoMACS was used to isolate CD4+ and CD8+ cells, with flow cytometry used to check purity. Isolation of peripheral blood mononuclear cells was done through Ficoll-Paque PLUS density gradient separation. DNA was extracted from CD4-enriched, CD8-enriched or PBMC samples with Nucleospin Tissue or Tissue XS kits and quantified with a Qubit 2.0 fluorometer. This sequence was found in a woman aged 18-29 years in good health. Sample: CD8+ T cells sorted from blood.

This receptor carries the CDR3 CASSPDRPANYGYTF. The sequence in DNA is TGTGCCAGCAGCCCGGACAGGCCTGCTAACTATGGCTACACCTTC. The sequence joins TRBV6-6 to TRBJ1-2; TRBD1 aligns with 7 central bases. The CDR1 and CDR2 encoded by the germline V gene (reference sequence) are MNHNY and SVGAGI. Taken from cysteine to phenylalanine, the CDR3 has 15 residues. Kept here is only the CDR3 DNA, which spans 45 bases and is read in frame from base 1. V ends up 6 bases short and J 0 bases short, with an unmatched junction base count of 7.